This T cell receptor beta chain was found in a study of shared clonotypes between healthy human individuals. Donors, healthy HIV-negative adults, lacked recent acute infections or vaccinations. Findings and caveats of the study: Represented diversity, genetic and exposure-history alike, was limited by few donors.

V dropped 2 bases and J dropped 4 bases, with 6 bases sitting between them. The CDR3 length is 12 residues. Germline V gene lookup returns CDR1 MNHNS and CDR2 SASEGT. Sequencing used immunoSEQ multiplex PCR; TCRdb keeps in-frame clones, though not all of them. The sample lists over 400,000 clones, 81% occurring once. In the case of this clone: Its antigen remains unidentified.

This sequence joins TRBV6-1 and TRBJ2-7; D is unresolved. The sequence came from a woman aged 40 to 55 in good health. Some clones in this sample may be carry-over from other donors' samples. The sequencing sample was made of PBMCs. The CDR3 reads CASSESSYEQYF. DNA of the CDR3: TGTGCCAGCAGTGAAAGTAGTTACGAGCAGTACTTC.